Sequencing of this T cell receptor (beta chain) was carried out in a study of regulatory T cells in long-lasting Graves disease (dated by TCRdb to the early 2020s). In the study overall: Patients with newly diagnosed Graves' disease had been on antithyroid drugs for under 3 months. The study took place in China and was registered as a clinical trial. This study used TCR sequencing and RNA sequencing of peripheral blood to compare persistent Graves' disease patients against newly diagnosed Graves' disease patients. A total of roughly 35 samples underwent TCR sequencing: around 13 from persistent and roughly 20 from newly diagnosed Graves' disease patients. On the study overall, not on this receptor specifically: Compared with newly diagnosed patients, persistent Graves' disease patients had lower TCR Shannon entropy and fewer highly expanded clones, which suggests clonal expansion. Because the primary lesion, thyroid tissue, could not be accessed, the study looked at peripheral blood alone. The small sample size was acknowledged by the authors as a limitation that may reduce accuracy. More public clonotypes were shared among persistent patients (under 3,000) than among newly diagnosed patients (more than 900). Only the TCR beta chain was sequenced and analyzed.

In light of the paper, this sample's time point label describes: newly diagnosed GD, antithyroid drugs for less than 3 months. For both TCR sequencing and RNA sequencing, RNA was extracted from PBMCs in TRIzol. The diagnosis of Graves' disease followed American Thyroid Association guidelines. Patients for the study were recruited at an endocrinology department in Xi'an, China. Each patient gave 8.5 to 9.5 milliliters of peripheral blood, collected in an EDTA anticoagulant tube. Ficoll Paque Plus density gradient separation was used to isolate PBMCs, and no further T cell sorting was done. RNA quality was checked with an Agilent 2100 Bioanalyzer and agarose gel, and concentration with a NanoDrop 2000. As for this clonotype: Its antigen is still unknown. Base-call qualities are not available, and no considerably larger clone is one nucleotide away.

The library was produced with multiplex PCR. TCRdb names Illumina HiSeq 4000 as the instrument used. iRepertoire HTBI primers and Arm-PCR amplification of CDR3 regions were used to construct TCR beta libraries. PCR products were gel purified before sequencing. Per the source publication's procedure: A total of 62 TRBV and 14 TRBJ segments were identified across samples and were used for gene usage analysis of CDR3 amino acid clonotypes. Filtered high-quality paired reads were merged into contigs using COPE and FqMerger. Contigs were aligned with BLAST to IMGT TRBV, TRBD and TRBJ reference genes, and CDR3 was defined per IMGT. Highly expanded clones were defined as clonotypes with a frequency above 0.1%. Repertoire diversity was measured by Shannon entropy, and V-J evenness by the Gini coefficient. A clonotype found in more than one individual was treated as public. The public sequencing data were trimmed at Q25 with fastp and processed into clonotypes with MiXCR by TCRdb, which kept only in-frame beta chains. Each entry is one CDR3 protein sequence, shown with its most common DNA and genes. The V and J calls follow TCRdb's processing rather than the paper's. This sample holds 350,000 to 550,000 distinct CDR3 sequences; about 17% were observed only once. The ten top clones hold 20% to 25% of the sample.

These data are also associated with another study on T cells in Graves' hyperthyroidism and ophthalmopathy. The second paper states: Stable Graves' hyperthyroidism was defined as the absence of progression to ophthalmopathy over 18 months of follow-up. Hyperthyroidism patients were aged 18 to 65 years and newly diagnosed, with disease duration of less than 2 months. Patients with uncontrolled infections, other autoimmune diseases, pregnancy or lactation were excluded. Diagnoses were based on clinical symptoms, serum thyroxine and TRAb, thyroid ultrasound and orbital computed tomography. For the first round of RT-PCR on the TCR CDR3, the HTBI primer set was used together with the Qiagen OneStep RT-PCR kit. Most expanded thyroid clonotypes (frequency above 0.001) were also detected in blood, suggesting blood repertoires may reflect thyroid immune responses. Ophthalmopathy was separated from stable hyperthyroidism by a 13 V-J signature model, with around 88% sensitivity and roughly 81% specificity obtained in cross-validation and 80%/75% obtained in testing. In validation, the model predicted progression to ophthalmopathy with approximately 71% sensitivity and about 72% specificity, a median of about 6.7 months before onset. TCR V-J signatures able to tell the groups apart were searched for in a discovery cohort of approximately 95 patients, of whom about 40 had Graves' ophthalmopathy and roughly 58 had stable Graves' hyperthyroidism. Whether ophthalmopathy could be predicted prospectively was tested in an independent validation cohort made up of roughly 19 hyperthyroidism patients plus 17 patients who later progressed to ophthalmopathy. The roughly 91 discovery patients were randomly split 7:3 into training and test sets. The study also compared thyroid tissue and blood T-cell repertoires from five or six Graves' hyperthyroidism patients. After blood sampling, hyperthyroidism patients were treated with methimazole at a starting dose of 30 mg daily, and ophthalmopathy patients were treated with high-dose intravenous methylprednisolone. The libraries were constructed in a second round of multiplex PCR and then size-selected and purified. Libraries were sequenced paired-end with 100 bp reads on an Illumina HiSeq2000. SOAPnuke was used to process the raw data, with reads discarded if the reads contained adapters or uncalled bases, had a mean Phred below 15, or lacked an exact constant-primer or identifier match. High-quality paired reads were merged with COPE v1.2.5, and unique nucleotide sequences were defined as clonotypes. MiTCR v1.1 was used to align clonotypes to the IMGT TRBV, TRBD and TRBJ reference segments. Analysis was restricted to V-J combinations with a frequency above 0.0001, which covered 99.2% of repertoires. The TCS score was defined as F50 (clonal expansion) divided by E x V (chaos), with BLOSUM62-based TCRdist calculated between CDR3 peptides within each V-J. Welch's t-statistics and random forest reduced around 510 V-J features to 10 to 15, which were used in a naive Bayes classifier (R e1071). Sample size was not statistically predetermined, and blinding of investigators to group allocation was not performed. TCR Vbeta CDR3 sequencing of 120 to 150 peripheral blood samples (over 40 ophthalmopathy, about 75 hyperthyroidism and 17 progressor patients) is reported in the paper.

The sequences come from peripheral blood mononuclear cells (PBMCs), collected at new diagnosis, from a patient treated with antithyroid drugs. The receptor comes from a woman aged 18-29 years with Graves disease. Donor details come from another sample of the same person, matched by shared clones.

The DNA is TGTGCCAGCAGAAAACCTGGGGCTAGCGACGTTGAGCAGTTCTTC. This translates into CASRKPGASDVEQFF. The V and J segments used are TRBV6-2 or TRBV6-3 and TRBJ2-1; TRBD2 is a weak D gene call, 6 bases matching. CDR1 is given as MNHEY and CDR2 as SVGEGT, both from the germline V gene. At the junction V is shortened by 6 bases and J by 9 bases, with 21 bases in between. The CDR3 runs 15 residues from the cysteine to the phenylalanine. Only the CDR3 DNA stays, 45 bases, in frame from base 1.